The next 23 T cell receptor beta chains were all read from a single sample in a study of identical twins. One entry per CDR3 protein results from TCRdb running MiXCR on the 5' RACE reads. The table includes about 700,000 distinct CDR3 sequences, roughly 8% detected once. This same sample was also part of a study on yellow fever vaccine responses in identical twins.

Source material: PBMCs. The receptor source for this set is a woman aged 18-29 years in good health.

This sequence joins TRBV7-2 and TRBJ2-5; TRBD1 matches at 8 bases. The V segment lost 1 base and the J segment 1 base; nucleotides outside the gene matches: 2. This CDR3 region has 15 residues. CDR1 and CDR2 from the germline V gene are SGHTA and FQGNSA. CDR3 amino acids: CASSLGQGPQETQYF. The CDR3 DNA follows: TGTGCCAGCAGCTTAGGACAGGGGCCCCAAGAGACCCAGTACTTC.

This clonotype was seen a handful of times. The gene calls are TRBV7-2 and TRBJ2-1; a weak D match, TRBD2 (6 bases). The V end was cut by 5 bases, the J end by 8 bases, with 19 bases between. The CDR3 sequence is 15 residues long. CDR1 and CDR2 from the germline V gene are SGHTA and FQGNSA. In DNA, the CDR3 is TGTGCCAGCAGCCCAGCGGAGGGGTTGGGCGATGAGCAGTTCTTC. Its translation is CASSPAEGLGDEQFF.

The V call is TRBV6-1, the J call TRBJ1-5; D may be TRBD1 (6 bases). Trimming took 5 bases from V and 8 from J, leaving 16 bases between them. The CDR3 is 14 amino acids. The germline CDR1 and CDR2 sequences are MNHNS and SASEGT. The DNA of the CDR3 is TGTGCCAGCAGTCCTGACAGGACGAATAAGCCCCAGCATTTT. The encoded protein is CASSPDRTNKPQHF.

Only a few counts were recorded for this clonotype. V is TRBV11-2 and J is TRBJ2-3; 9 nucleotides agree with TRBD2. The CDR3 runs to 18 residues. Germline assignment: CDR1 SGHAT and CDR2 FQNNGV. After removal of 0 bases from V and 0 bases from J, the junction contained 7 bases not matched to a gene. The CDR3 protein is CASSLEIPSGTSTDTQYF. The CDR3 DNA reads TGTGCCAGCAGCTTAGAGATTCCTAGCGGGACCAGCACAGATACGCAGTATTTT.

V is TRBV13 and J is TRBJ1-5; D might be TRBD1 (6 bases). Germline CDR1 and CDR2: PRHDT and FYEKMQ (reference sequence). Trimming took off 5 bases at V and 7 bases at J, with 12 bases between the two ends. This CDR3 is 13 amino acids long. For the CDR3, the DNA is TGTGCCAGCAGCCCAGGAAGGGGGCAGCCCCAGCATTTT. Its protein product is CASSPGRGQPQHF.

This clonotype was detected ten times or more. The V and J genes are TRBV6-6 and TRBJ2-7, with D possibly matching TRBD1 (5 bases). This CDR3 is built from 13 residues. The V end lost 10 bases, the J end lost 2 bases, and 15 bases lay between the germline ends. Germline loops: CDR1 MNHNY, CDR2 SVGAGI (reference sequence). This chain's CDR3 is CATMQGRPYEQYF. The CDR3 DNA follows: TGTGCCACTATGCAGGGCCGGCCCTACGAGCAGTACTTC.

This clonotype was found a few times. The V gene is TRBV15, the J gene TRBJ2-7; D is uncertain. This CDR3 region has 13 residues. V lost 3 bases, J lost 5 bases, and 11 bases lay in between. The germline gives CDR1 LNHNV, CDR2 YYDKDF (reference sequence). In DNA form, the CDR3 reads TGTGCCACCAGCAGTATAAGGGCCGACGAGCAGTACTTC. This codes for CATSSIRADEQYF.

In this sample, this clonotype turned up many times. This sequence joins TRBV7-9 and TRBJ2-1; D may be TRBD2 (5 bases). The CDR3 totals 15 residues. The V end lost 2 bases, the J end lost 9 bases, and 17 bases lay between the germline ends. Germline CDR1 SEHNR, CDR2 FQNEAQ (reference sequence). CDR3: CASSLSLDAAGEQFF. CDR3 bases: TGTGCCAGCAGCTTATCACTAGACGCCGCAGGTGAGCAGTTCTTC.

This clonotype was recorded a few times. This chain connects TRBV9 to TRBJ2-5, with 11 bases fitting TRBD2. The CDR3 totals 17 residues. The V gene's germline CDR1 is SGDLS and CDR2 YYNGEE. The junction had 10 bases not matched to a gene; V was cut back by 5 bases and J by 1 base. The CDR3 is CASSNQGLAASQETQYF. DNA of the CDR3: TGTGCCAGCAGTAACCAGGGACTAGCGGCCTCCCAAGAGACCCAGTACTTC.

V gene TRBV4-3 combines with J gene TRBJ2-5; TRBD1 or TRBD2 may be the D gene (5 bases each). Trimming removed 0 bases from V and 2 bases from J, with 16 bases in between. Germline CDR1 and CDR2: LGHNA and YSLEER. The CDR3 consists of 17 residues. The CDR3: CASSQDRRGEGQETQYF. The DNA for the CDR3 is TGCGCCAGCAGCCAAGACAGACGAGGGGAAGGTCAAGAGACCCAGTACTTC.

This clonotype was detected ten times or more. The chain is built from TRBV12-3 or TRBV12-4 and TRBJ2-4; D remains unclear. V was clipped by 3 bases and J by 0 bases, with 9 bases between them. This CDR3 has 15 amino acids. Here the CDR3 DNA reads TGTGCCAGCAGTTTCGGCATACTAGCCAAAAACATTCAGTACTTC. Translated, it gives CASSFGILAKNIQYF.

This clonotype was seen a few times. The rearrangement joins TRBV9 to TRBJ2-1; TRBD2 agrees at 15 bases. CDR1 and CDR2 (germline): SGDLS, YYNGEE. With V trimmed by 3 bases and J by 7 bases, 2 bases remained unmatched. This CDR3 is 15 amino acids long. This CDR3 reads CASSAGTSGRNEQFF. CDR3 sequence (DNA): TGTGCCAGCAGCGCCGGGACTAGCGGGAGGAATGAGCAGTTCTTC.

The CDR3 nucleotides are TGTGCCAGCAGTGGGTCGATCGGGGGGGGGCTGGAGACCCAGTACTTC. It translates to CASSGSIGGGLETQYF. The chain is built from TRBV6-1 and TRBJ2-5; the match to TRBD2 covers 8 bases. The length of the CDR3 is 16 residues. Germline V gene lookup returns CDR1 MNHNS and CDR2 SASEGT. With 4 bases clipped from V and 5 bases from J, the junction kept 12 bases outside the gene matches.

This chain uses TRBV5-6 with TRBJ2-6; unclear D gene. V lost 0 bases and J lost 0, with 10 bases in between. Germline CDR1 is SGHDT and CDR2 is YYEEEE. The CDR3 has 17 amino acids. The CDR3 protein is CASSLGSVRSGANVLTF. The DNA for the CDR3 is TGTGCCAGCAGCTTGGGCTCCGTACGCTCTGGGGCCAACGTCCTGACTTTC.

In this sample, this clonotype turned up a few times. The chain carries TRBV6-1 and TRBJ2-1, with D perhaps matching TRBD1 (6 bases). Per germline, CDR1 MNHNS and CDR2 SASEGT. The V and J ends lost 11 bases and 0 bases respectively, with 17 bases between them. The CDR3 sequence is 15 residues long. CDR3 protein: CAVGQLPSSYNEQFF. In DNA, the CDR3 is TGTGCCGTCGGACAGCTTCCGAGCTCCTACAATGAGCAGTTCTTC.

This clonotype was seen a handful of times. The rearrangement links TRBV28 to TRBJ1-2; D is ambiguous. V was pared by 6 bases and J by 4 bases, with 15 bases between. Germline-derived CDR1 and CDR2 are MDHEN and SYDVKM. This CDR3 is built from 14 residues. CDR3: CASRSPSGRYGYTF. CDR3 coding DNA: TGTGCCAGCAGATCACCCTCCGGACGCTATGGCTACACCTTC.

The V and J genes are TRBV7-2 and TRBJ2-5; 9 positions match TRBD1. V shed 5 bases, J shed 5 bases, and the junction held 6 bases outside the gene matches. This CDR3 is 14 amino acids long. Germline CDR1 reads SGHTA; CDR2 reads FQGNSA. The CDR3 DNA is TGTGCCAGCAGCGCACAGGGGGCAAGGGAGACCCAGTACTTC. Encoded protein: CASSAQGARETQYF.

The genes are TRBV2 and TRBJ2-7; D is perhaps TRBD2 (6 bases). CDR1 and CDR2 from the germline V gene are SNHLY and FYNNEI. This CDR3 is 16 amino acids long. V gave up 6 bases and J gave up 0 bases, with 18 bases separating them. CDR3 sequence: CASSPRDFGSSYEQYF. CDR3 bases: TGTGCCAGCAGCCCTCGGGACTTCGGCTCCTCCTACGAGCAGTACTTC.

This clonotype was found a few times. V is TRBV3-1 and J is TRBJ2-1, with 10 bases identical to TRBD2. CDR1 LGHDT and CDR2 YNNKEL come from the germline V gene (reference sequence). V gave up 2 bases and J gave up 8 bases; unmatched junction bases: 6. This CDR3 comprises 15 residues. The chain's CDR3 is CASSQRAGGRYEQFF. Written as DNA, the CDR3 is TGTGCCAGCAGCCAAAGAGCGGGGGGGCGGTATGAGCAGTTCTTC.

The chain uses TRBV7-3 and TRBJ2-2; 8 bases fit TRBD2. Germline trimming cut 5 bases from V and 13 bases from J; bases unmatched to any gene: 9. Per germline, CDR1 SGHTA and CDR2 FQGTGA. CDR3 length: 13 residues. CDR3 amino acids: CASSASGGERLFF. CDR3 coding DNA: TGTGCCAGCAGCGCAAGCGGGGGCGAAAGGCTGTTTTTT.

This clonotype showed up many times. The chain combines TRBV27 with TRBJ2-7, with TRBD1 matching over 8 bases. This CDR3 contains 14 residues. V was clipped by 5 bases and J by 0 bases; unmatched bases: 3. Per the germline V gene, CDR1 is MNHEY and CDR2 is SMNVEV (reference sequence). The CDR3 DNA reads TGTGCCAGCAGTAAGGACAGGGACTCCTACGAGCAGTACTTC. This codes for CASSKDRDSYEQYF.

In its sample, this clonotype was seen many times. V and J are TRBV4-3 and TRBJ2-1, with 9 bases matching TRBD1. The CDR3 spans 17 residues. The germline V gene encodes CDR1 LGHNA and CDR2 YSLEER. The junction had 12 bases not matched to a gene; V was cut back by 3 bases and J by 6 bases. DNA of the CDR3: TGCGCCAGCAGCCAGACCCGGGGGGACAGGGTTGCCAATGAGCAGTTCTTC. Translated: CASSQTRGDRVANEQFF.

A few counts support this clonotype. The J gene is TRBJ1-2, the V gene TRBV6-2 or TRBV6-3, with unresolved D. CDR3 length: 14 residues. Germline V CDR1 and CDR2: MNHEY, SVGEGT. V lost 2 bases and J lost 0, with 7 bases in between. CDR3 protein: CASSYTQTNYGYTF. Here the CDR3 DNA reads TGTGCCAGCAGTTACACACAGACTAACTATGGCTACACCTTC.